The following is a TCR beta chain sequence with its context. V lost 1 base and J 5 bases, leaving 4 bases between the germline ends. Germline lookup yields CDR1 SGHVS and CDR2 FNYEAQ. This CDR3 is 12 amino acids long. The data originate from a study of control samples from healthy donors and cancer patients. The repertoire was sequenced with immunoSEQ multiplex PCR; TCRdb's copy has only in-frame clones and lacks some. The sample gives 95,000 to 100,000 clones, around 89% of which show up once; about 8% is in the top ten. This receptor was obtained from a man in his thirties or forties in good health. The rearrangement links TRBV7-6 to TRBJ2-3; D call uncertain. The sequenced sample was blood. This CDR3 reads CASSLGKDTQYF. The CDR3, as DNA: TGTGCCAGCAGCTTAGGGAAAGATACGCAGTATTTT. Full variable domain (outside the CDR3, taken from reference TRBV7-6 and TRBJ2-3): GAGVSQSPRYKVTKRGQDVALRCDPISGHVSLYWYRQALGQGPEFLTYFNYEAQQDKSGLPNDRFSAERPEGSISTLTIQRTEQRDSAMYRCASSLGKDTQYFGPGTRLTVL.